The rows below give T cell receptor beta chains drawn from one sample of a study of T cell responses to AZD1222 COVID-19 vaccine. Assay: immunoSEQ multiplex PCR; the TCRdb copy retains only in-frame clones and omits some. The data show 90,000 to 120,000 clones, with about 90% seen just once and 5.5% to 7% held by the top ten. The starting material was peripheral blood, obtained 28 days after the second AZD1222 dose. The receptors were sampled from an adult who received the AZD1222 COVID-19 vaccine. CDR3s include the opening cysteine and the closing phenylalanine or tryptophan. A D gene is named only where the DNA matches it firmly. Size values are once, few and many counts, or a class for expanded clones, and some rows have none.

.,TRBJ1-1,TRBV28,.,TGTGCCAGCAGTTTGGTAACGAACACTGAAGCTTTCTTT,CASSLVTNTEAFF
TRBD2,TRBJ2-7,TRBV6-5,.,TGTGCCAGCGGAGGACTAGCGCCCCACGAGCAGTACTTC,CASGGLAPHEQYF
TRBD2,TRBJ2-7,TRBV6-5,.,TGTGCCAGCAGTTCGACTAGCGGGGGGTCGTACGAGCAGTACTTC,CASSSTSGGSYEQYF
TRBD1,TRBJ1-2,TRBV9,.,TGTGCCAGCAGCGTGCAACAGGGGAACTATGGCTACACCTTC,CASSVQQGNYGYTF
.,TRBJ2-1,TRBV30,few,TGTGCCTGGACCCCAGGGTTCGGCTACAATGAGCAGTTCTTC,CAWTPGFGYNEQFF
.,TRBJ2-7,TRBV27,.,TGTGCCAGCAGTTTCAGCCCCTCCTACGAGCAGTACTTC,CASSFSPSYEQYF
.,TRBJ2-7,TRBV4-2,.,TGTGCCAGCAGCCGCCGGGCTCCCTCCTACGAGCAGTACTTC,CASSRRAPSYEQYF
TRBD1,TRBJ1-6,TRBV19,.,TGTGCCAGTAGTATAGAGCACAGGGGAAATTCACCCCTCCACTTT,CASSIEHRGNSPLHF
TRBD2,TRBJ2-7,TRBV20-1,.,TGCAGTGCTAGAGGGTTGCGGGAGGCTTACTTC,CSARGLREAYF
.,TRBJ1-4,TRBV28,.,TGTGCCAGCGGGCCGGGTCCCGATAATGAAAAACTGTTTTTT,CASGPGPDNEKLFF
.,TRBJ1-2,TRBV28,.,TGTGCCAGCACCTGGGGGGTGGCAAACTATGGCTACACCTTC,CASTWGVANYGYTF
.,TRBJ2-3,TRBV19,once,TGTGCCAGTAGCCTCAGAGGAGATACGCAGTATTTT,CASSLRGDTQYF
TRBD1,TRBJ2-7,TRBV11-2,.,TGTGCCAGCAGCGTACACGGACAGGGGGCGCAAGGGGAGCAGTACTTC,CASSVHGQGAQGEQYF
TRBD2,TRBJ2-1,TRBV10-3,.,TGTGCCATCAGTGAGTTGGGACTAGCGAGTTACAATGAGCAGTTCTTC,CAISELGLASYNEQFF
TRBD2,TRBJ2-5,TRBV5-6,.,TGTGCCAGCATCTTAGCGGGGGGGCAAGAGACCCAGTACTTC,CASILAGGQETQYF
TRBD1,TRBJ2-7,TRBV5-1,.,TGCGCCAGCAGCTTGATAACAGGGGGCTGGTACGAGCAGTACTTC,CASSLITGGWYEQYF
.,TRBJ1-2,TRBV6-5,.,TGTGCCAGCATACCAAATACTAACTATGGCTACACCTTC,CASIPNTNYGYTF
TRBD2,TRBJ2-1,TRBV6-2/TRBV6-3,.,TGTGCCAGCAGTTATGGGCGGGAGTGGTACAATGAGCAGTTCTTC,CASSYGREWYNEQFF
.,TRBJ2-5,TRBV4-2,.,TGTGCCAGCAGCCAAGAGGCCGGGCCCCCCAGGGAGACCCAGTACTTC,CASSQEAGPPRETQYF